The sequence of this T cell receptor beta chain was determined in a study of blood T cell repertoires in COVID-19. Study as a whole: Samples came from the United States, Italy and Spain, spanning acute and convalescent COVID-19. The analysed material was cDNA or gDNA that came from T cells, B-cell-depleted T cells, or PBMCs.

In the original processing: Reference gene primers were amplified, and this amplification served to estimate nucleated cell counts. The method was immunoSEQ multiplex PCR; TCRdb's version includes in-frame clones alone and lacks a portion of them. That table supplies the V and J calls and clone size; D and trimming were determined from the DNA. Of 150,000 to 160,000 clones detected, about 90% appear once; the ten largest clones hold about 0.57%. With 0 bases clipped from V and 3 bases from J, the junction kept 10 bases outside the gene matches. The CDR3 covers 17 residues. CDR1 and CDR2 (germline): MNHEY, SMNVEV (reference sequence).

The TCR originated in a man aged 45-65 years with acute or convalescent COVID-19. This rearrangement joins TRBV27 to TRBJ2-5; 7 nucleotides match TRBD2. The sequenced sample consisted of peripheral blood. CDR3: CASSLSGLQRGEETQYF. DNA of the CDR3: TGTGCCAGCAGTTTATCTGGTTTGCAGCGGGGAGAAGAGACCCAGTACTTC.